This passage covers 3 T cell receptor beta chains from one sample sequenced in a study of CD8 T cells in Susac syndrome. RNA in amounts of about 0.5 to 1 ug was reverse transcribed with random hexamers. One entry per CDR3 protein results from TCRdb running MiXCR on the immunoSEQ multiplex PCR reads. This sample has about 53,000 distinct CDR3 sequences, with approximately 95% found just once. Source material: CD8+ T cells from PBMCs. The receptor set was obtained from a human donor with Susac syndrome.

The chain recombines TRBV10-3 with TRBJ2-7; a weak D match, TRBD1 (6 bases). CDR3 length: 11 amino acids. The V gene's germline CDR1 is ENHRY and CDR2 SYGVKD. The V and J ends lost 5 bases and 6 bases respectively, with 8 bases between them. Written as DNA, the CDR3 is TGTGCCATCAGTACAGGGACCGAGCAGTACTTC. This encodes CAISTGTEQYF.

The chain links TRBV7-2 to TRBJ2-7; 8 nucleotides match TRBD1. The germline V gene has CDR1 SGHTA and CDR2 FQGNSA. V was clipped by 4 bases and J by 1 base; unmatched bases: 3. The CDR3 totals 14 residues. The CDR3, as DNA: TGTGCCAGCAGCTACGGACAGGGTTCCTACGAGCAGTACTTC. Encoded protein: CASSYGQGSYEQYF.

V is TRBV5-4 and J is TRBJ1-5, with D hard to call. Germline V gene lookup returns CDR1 SGHNT and CDR2 YYREEE (reference sequence). This CDR3 has 14 amino acids. The V end lost 0 bases, the J end lost 4 bases, and 8 bases lay between the germline ends. Here the CDR3 DNA reads TGTGCCAGCAGCTTGGGAACCGCGAATCAGCCCCAGCATTTT. It encodes CASSLGTANQPQHF.